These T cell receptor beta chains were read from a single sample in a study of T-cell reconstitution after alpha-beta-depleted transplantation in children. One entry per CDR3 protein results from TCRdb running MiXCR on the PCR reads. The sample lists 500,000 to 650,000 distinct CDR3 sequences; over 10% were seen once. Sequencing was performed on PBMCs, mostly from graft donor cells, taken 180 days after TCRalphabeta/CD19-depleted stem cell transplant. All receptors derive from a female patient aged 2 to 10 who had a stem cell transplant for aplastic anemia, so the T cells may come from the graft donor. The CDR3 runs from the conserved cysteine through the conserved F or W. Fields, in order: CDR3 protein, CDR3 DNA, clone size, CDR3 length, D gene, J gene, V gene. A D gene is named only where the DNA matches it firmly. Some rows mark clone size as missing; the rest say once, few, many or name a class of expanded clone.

CDR3 protein: CATSRDQARRNLQETQYF
CDR3 DNA: TGTGCCACCAGCAGAGATCAGGCCCGTCGGAACTTACAAGAGACCCAGTACTTC
clone size: few
CDR3 length: 18
D gene: .
J gene: TRBJ2-5
V gene: TRBV15

CDR3 protein: CASSLSPTSYEQYF
CDR3 DNA: TGTGCCAGCAGCTTATCCCCGACTAGCTACGAGCAGTACTTC
clone size: many
CDR3 length: 14
D gene: .
J gene: TRBJ2-7
V gene: TRBV7-2

CDR3 protein: CASNPPWGITDTQYF
CDR3 DNA: TGTGCCAGCAATCCCCCCTGGGGGATCACAGATACGCAGTATTTT
clone size: few
CDR3 length: 15
D gene: .
J gene: TRBJ2-3
V gene: TRBV12-3/TRBV12-4

CDR3 protein: CASSLSSGSGNTIYF
CDR3 DNA: TGTGCCAGCAGTTTAAGTAGCGGCTCTGGAAACACCATATATTTT
clone size: many
CDR3 length: 15
D gene: .
J gene: TRBJ1-3
V gene: TRBV12-3/TRBV12-4

CDR3 protein: CAISPQGAYEQYF
CDR3 DNA: TGTGCCATCAGTCCTCAGGGGGCCTACGAGCAGTACTTC
clone size: .
CDR3 length: 13
D gene: TRBD1
J gene: TRBJ2-7
V gene: TRBV10-3

CDR3 protein: CASSSRTSRGTEAFF
CDR3 DNA: TGTGCCAGCAGCTCGAGGACCTCACGGGGCACTGAAGCTTTCTTT
clone size: .
CDR3 length: 15
D gene: .
J gene: TRBJ1-1
V gene: TRBV7-9

CDR3 protein: CSVDLRGHFGTNEQFF
CDR3 DNA: TGCAGCGTTGACCTCAGGGGGCACTTTGGCACCAATGAGCAGTTCTTC
clone size: many
CDR3 length: 16
D gene: TRBD1
J gene: TRBJ2-1
V gene: TRBV29-1

CDR3 protein: CATSDPGQSTEAFF
CDR3 DNA: TGTGCCACCAGTGATCCGGGACAGTCCACTGAAGCTTTCTTT
clone size: few
CDR3 length: 14
D gene: TRBD1
J gene: TRBJ1-1
V gene: TRBV24-1

CDR3 protein: CASSQGLGGIDTEAFF
CDR3 DNA: TGCGCCAGCAGCCAAGGCTTGGGAGGGATCGACACTGAAGCTTTCTTT
clone size: few
CDR3 length: 16
D gene: .
J gene: TRBJ1-1
V gene: TRBV4-3

CDR3 protein: CASSVARTYNEQFF
CDR3 DNA: TGTGCCAGCAGCGTCGCTAGAACCTACAATGAGCAGTTCTTC
clone size: many
CDR3 length: 14
D gene: .
J gene: TRBJ2-1
V gene: TRBV7-2

CDR3 protein: CATSRVYSNQPQHF
CDR3 DNA: TGTGCCACCAGCAGAGTTTATAGCAATCAGCCCCAGCATTTT
clone size: few
CDR3 length: 14
D gene: .
J gene: TRBJ1-5
V gene: TRBV15

CDR3 protein: CASSQDTSGSHTDTQYF
CDR3 DNA: TGCGCCAGCAGCCAAGACACCAGCGGGAGTCACACAGATACGCAGTATTTT
clone size: .
CDR3 length: 17
D gene: TRBD2
J gene: TRBJ2-3
V gene: TRBV4-1

CDR3 protein: CASSPLQYLYYEQYF
CDR3 DNA: TGTGCCAGCAGCCCTTTACAGTACCTCTACTACGAGCAGTACTTC
clone size: .
CDR3 length: 15
D gene: .
J gene: TRBJ2-7
V gene: TRBV7-2

CDR3 protein: CASSPRTGNNEQFF
CDR3 DNA: TGCGCCAGCAGCCCACGGACAGGGAACAATGAGCAGTTCTTC
clone size: many
CDR3 length: 14
D gene: TRBD1
J gene: TRBJ2-1
V gene: TRBV4-3

CDR3 protein: CASSPSGPYWTSGGSYEQYF
CDR3 DNA: TGTGCCAGCAGTCCATCGGGTCCCTATTGGACTAGCGGGGGTTCCTACGAGCAGTACTTC
clone size: few
CDR3 length: 20
D gene: TRBD2
J gene: TRBJ2-7
V gene: TRBV6-2/TRBV6-3